This note documents a single T cell receptor (beta chain) sequence. The data were taken from a study of identical twins. TCRdb independently ran MiXCR on the 5' RACE reads; one entry per CDR3 protein. In the table there are more than 400,000 distinct CDR3 sequences, approximately 14% of which are singletons. This CDR3 is built from 16 residues. Germline CDR1 reads SGHNT; CDR2 reads YENEEA. J gave up 10 bases and V 4 bases, and 14 bases lay outside the gene matches. Another study also made use of these data, one on yellow fever vaccine responses in identical twins.

This chain uses TRBV11-3 with TRBJ2-2; 8 bases are shared with TRBD2. Material: CD4+ T cells sorted from blood. The receptor comes from a woman aged 18-35 years in good health. CDR3 loop: CASSYSGNLDQEELFF. The CDR3 DNA reads as TGTGCCAGCAGCTATAGCGGGAACCTTGACCAAGAGGAGCTGTTTTTT.